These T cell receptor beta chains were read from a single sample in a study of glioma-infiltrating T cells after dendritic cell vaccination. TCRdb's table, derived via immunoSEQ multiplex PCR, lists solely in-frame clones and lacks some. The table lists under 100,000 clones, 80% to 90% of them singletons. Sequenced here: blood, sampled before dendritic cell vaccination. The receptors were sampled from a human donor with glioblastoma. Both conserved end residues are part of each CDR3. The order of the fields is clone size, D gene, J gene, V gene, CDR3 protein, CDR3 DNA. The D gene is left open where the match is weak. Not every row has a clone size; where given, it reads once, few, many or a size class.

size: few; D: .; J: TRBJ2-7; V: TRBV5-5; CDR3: CASSLGHTSYEQYF; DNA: TGTGCCAGCAGCTTGGGCCATACAAGCTACGAGCAGTACTTC
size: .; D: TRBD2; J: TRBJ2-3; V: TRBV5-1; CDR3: CASSLGTSGKNTDTQYF; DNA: TGCGCCAGCAGCTTGGGGACTAGCGGGAAGAACACAGATACGCAGTATTTT
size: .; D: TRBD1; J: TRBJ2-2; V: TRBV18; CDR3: CASSQQGTTGELFF; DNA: TGTGCCAGCTCACAACAGGGGACCACCGGGGAGCTGTTTTTT
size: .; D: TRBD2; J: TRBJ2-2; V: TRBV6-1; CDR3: CASSELLAGTGELFF; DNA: TGTGCCAGCAGTGAACTACTAGCGGGTACGGGGGAGCTGTTTTTT
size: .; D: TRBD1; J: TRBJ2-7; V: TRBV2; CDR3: CASSQTGVEQYF; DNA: TGTGCCAGCAGTCAGACAGGGGTCGAGCAGTACTTC
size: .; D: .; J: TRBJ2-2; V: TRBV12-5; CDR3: CASGLTGGPGELFF; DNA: TGTGCTAGTGGTTTGACCGGGGGGCCCGGGGAGCTGTTTTTT
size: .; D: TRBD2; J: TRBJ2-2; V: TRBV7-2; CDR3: CASSWRTSGNTGELFF; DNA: TGTGCCAGCAGCTGGCGGACTAGCGGGAACACCGGGGAGCTGTTTTTT
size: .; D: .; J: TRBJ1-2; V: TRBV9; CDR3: CASSPGVLGDYGYTF; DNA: TGTGCCAGCAGCCCGGGGGTCCTGGGGGACTATGGCTACACCTTC
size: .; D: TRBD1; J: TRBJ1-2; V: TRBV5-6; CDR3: CASSTGQRNYGYTF; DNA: TGTGCCAGCAGCACGGGACAGCGAAACTATGGCTACACCTTC
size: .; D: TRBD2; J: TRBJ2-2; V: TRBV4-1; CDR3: CASSQDLFPSGTGELFF; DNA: TGCGCCAGCAGCCAAGATCTATTCCCTAGCGGGACCGGGGAGCTGTTTTTT
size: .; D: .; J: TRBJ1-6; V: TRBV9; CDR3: CASSPQPWQAHNSPLHF; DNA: TGTGCCAGCAGCCCCCAGCCGTGGCAGGCCCATAATTCCCCCCTCCACTTT
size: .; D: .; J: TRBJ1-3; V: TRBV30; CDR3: CAWSVIGSSGNTIYF; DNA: TGTGCCTGGAGTGTAATAGGGAGCAGCGGAAACACCATATATTTT
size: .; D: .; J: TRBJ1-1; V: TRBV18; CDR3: CASSPSKTGIEAFF; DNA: TGTGCCAGCTCACCGAGCAAGACAGGCATTGAAGCTTTCTTT
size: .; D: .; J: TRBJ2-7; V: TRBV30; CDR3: CAWSVGGSIYEQYF; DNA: TGTGCCTGGAGTGTAGGGGGATCTATCTACGAGCAGTACTTC
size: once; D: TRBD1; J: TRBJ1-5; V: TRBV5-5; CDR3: CASSLGQGSQPQHF; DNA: TGTGCCAGCAGCCTAGGACAGGGGAGTCAGCCCCAGCATTTT
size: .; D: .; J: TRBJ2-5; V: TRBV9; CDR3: CASSVVGSGRETQYF; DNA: TGTGCCAGCAGCGTAGTAGGGTCGGGAAGGGAGACCCAGTACTTC
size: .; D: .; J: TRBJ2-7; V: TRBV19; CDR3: CASSLELQRTEQYF; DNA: TGTGCCAGTAGTCTGGAGCTCCAGCGGACCGAGCAGTACTTC
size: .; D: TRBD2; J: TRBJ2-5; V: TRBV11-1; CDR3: CASSKGLAGSSETQYF; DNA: TGTGCCAGCAGCAAAGGACTAGCGGGAAGTTCAGAGACCCAGTACTTC
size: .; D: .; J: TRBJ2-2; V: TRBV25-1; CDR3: CASSEFQDGELFF; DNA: TGTGCCAGCAGTGAATTTCAGGACGGGGAGCTGTTTTTT
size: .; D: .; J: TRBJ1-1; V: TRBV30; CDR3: CAWSPGRMNTEAFF; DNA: TGTGCCTGGAGCCCAGGGAGGATGAACACTGAAGCTTTCTTT
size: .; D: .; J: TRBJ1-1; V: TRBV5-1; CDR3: CASSLDTRTNTEAFF; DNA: TGCGCCAGCAGCTTGGACACAAGAACGAACACTGAAGCTTTCTTT
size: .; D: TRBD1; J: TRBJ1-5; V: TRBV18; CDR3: CASATGGSQPQHF; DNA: TGTGCCAGCGCAACAGGGGGGAGTCAGCCCCAGCATTTT
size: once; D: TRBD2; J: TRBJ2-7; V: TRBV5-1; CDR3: CASKTISGGPYEQYF; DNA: TGCGCCAGCAAGACCATTAGCGGGGGCCCCTACGAGCAGTACTTC
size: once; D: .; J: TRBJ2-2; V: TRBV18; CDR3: CASSLYPLRGNTGELFF; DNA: TGTGCCAGCTCACTCTACCCCCTTCGGGGGAACACCGGGGAGCTGTTTTTT
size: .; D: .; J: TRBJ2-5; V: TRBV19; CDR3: CASTDTRQGTQETQYF; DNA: TGTGCCAGTACCGATACAAGGCAGGGGACACAAGAGACCCAGTACTTC
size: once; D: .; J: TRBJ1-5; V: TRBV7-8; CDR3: CASSWGRGQPQHF; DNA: TGTGCCAGCAGCTGGGGCAGGGGTCAGCCCCAGCATTTT
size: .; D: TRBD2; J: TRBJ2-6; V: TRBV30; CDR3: CAWSGLAGLSGANVLTF; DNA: TGTGCCTGGAGTGGACTAGCGGGGCTGTCTGGGGCCAACGTCCTGACTTTC
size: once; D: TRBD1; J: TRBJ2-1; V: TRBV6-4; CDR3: CASSPKKYRGPYNEQFF; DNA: TGTGCCAGCAGTCCAAAAAAATACAGGGGACCCTACAATGAGCAGTTCTTC
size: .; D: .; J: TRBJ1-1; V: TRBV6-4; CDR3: CASSDTDKNTEAFF; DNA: TGTGCCAGCAGTGATACGGACAAGAACACTGAAGCTTTCTTT
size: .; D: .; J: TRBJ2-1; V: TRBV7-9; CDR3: CASRPSEGAFDEQFF; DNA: TGTGCCAGCAGGCCCTCGGAGGGGGCATTCGATGAGCAGTTCTTC
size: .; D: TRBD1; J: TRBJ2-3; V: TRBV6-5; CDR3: CASSRDRRGDTQYF; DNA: TGTGCCAGCAGTAGGGACAGAAGGGGAGATACGCAGTATTTT
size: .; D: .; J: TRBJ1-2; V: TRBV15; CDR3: CATSRGGSDYGYTF; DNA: TGTGCCACCAGCAGAGGTGGCAGCGACTATGGCTACACCTTC
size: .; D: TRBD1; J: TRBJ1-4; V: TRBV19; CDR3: CASSPTPGQGNEKLFF; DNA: TGTGCCAGTAGTCCCACCCCGGGACAGGGCAATGAAAAACTGTTTTTT
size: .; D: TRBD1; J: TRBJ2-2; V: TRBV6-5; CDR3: CASRDRSGELFF; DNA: TGTGCCAGCCGGGACAGGAGTGGGGAGCTGTTTTTT
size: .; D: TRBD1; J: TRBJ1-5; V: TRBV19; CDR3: CASSLGQGPTKYSNQPQHF; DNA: TGTGCCAGTAGTCTCGGACAGGGGCCCACAAAATATAGCAATCAGCCCCAGCATTTT
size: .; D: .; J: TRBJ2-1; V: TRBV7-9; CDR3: CASSLVASMGEQFF; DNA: TGTGCCAGCAGCTTAGTGGCTAGTATGGGTGAGCAGTTCTTC
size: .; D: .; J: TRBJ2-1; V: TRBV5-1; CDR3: CASSLTVPYNEQFF; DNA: TGCGCCAGCAGCTTGACAGTGCCCTACAATGAGCAGTTCTTC
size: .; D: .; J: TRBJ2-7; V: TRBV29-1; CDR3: CSARQDYEQYF; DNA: TGCAGCGCCCGACAGGATTACGAGCAGTACTTC
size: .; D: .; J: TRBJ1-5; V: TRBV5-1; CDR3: CASSLAGYSNQPQHF; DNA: TGCGCCAGCAGCTTGGCAGGTTATAGCAATCAGCCCCAGCATTTT
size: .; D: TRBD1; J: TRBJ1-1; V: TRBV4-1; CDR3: CASSQDSRTGRRFSEAFF; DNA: TGCGCCAGCAGCCAAGATTCCAGGACAGGGAGGAGATTTTCTGAAGCTTTCTTT
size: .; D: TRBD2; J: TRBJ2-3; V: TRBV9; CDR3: CASSVGGGSRPSDTQYF; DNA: TGTGCCAGCAGCGTAGGGGGGGGTAGTCGCCCCTCAGATACGCAGTATTTT
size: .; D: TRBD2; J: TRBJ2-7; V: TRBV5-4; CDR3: CASSFGGTRTYEQYF; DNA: TGTGCCAGCAGCTTCGGGGGGACTAGAACCTACGAGCAGTACTTC
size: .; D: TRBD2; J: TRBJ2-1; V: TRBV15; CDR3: CATRGTSGGNEQFF; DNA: TGTGCCACCAGAGGGACTAGCGGGGGCAATGAGCAGTTCTTC
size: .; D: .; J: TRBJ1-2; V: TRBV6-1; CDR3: CASTLNYGYTF; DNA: TGTGCCAGCACCCTTAACTATGGCTACACCTTC
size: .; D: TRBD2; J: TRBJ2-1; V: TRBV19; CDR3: CASSPFAGVGNEQFF; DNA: TGTGCCAGTAGCCCCTTTGCGGGAGTGGGCAATGAGCAGTTCTTC
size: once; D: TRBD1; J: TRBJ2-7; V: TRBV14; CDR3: CASSQERFDRERHEQYF; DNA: TGTGCCAGCAGCCAAGAAAGGTTCGACAGGGAACGTCACGAGCAGTACTTC
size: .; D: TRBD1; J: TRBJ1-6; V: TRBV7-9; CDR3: CASTWDSSYNSPLHF; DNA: TGTGCCAGCACTTGGGACAGCTCCTATAATTCACCCCTCCACTTT
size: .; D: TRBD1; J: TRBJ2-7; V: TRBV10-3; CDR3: CAIRDRDSYEQYF; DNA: TGTGCCATCAGAGACAGGGACTCCTACGAGCAGTACTTC
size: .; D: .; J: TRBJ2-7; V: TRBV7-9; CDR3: CASSLRDRSYEQYF; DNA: TGTGCCAGCAGCTTACGAGACAGATCCTACGAGCAGTACTTC
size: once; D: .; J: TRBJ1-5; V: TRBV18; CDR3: CASSSLDSSNQPQHF; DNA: TGTGCCAGCTCATCCCTGGACAGCAGCAATCAGCCCCAGCATTTT